Below, 11 T cell receptor beta chains from the same sample are listed, as sequenced in a study of long-term antiretroviral therapy in people with HIV. The assay used was immunoSEQ (version v3.0), run at survey level. Generated by immunoSEQ multiplex PCR, the TCRdb table keeps only in-frame clones and is missing some. This table has some 22,000 clones, roughly 80% appearing once. Here the sequenced sample was unsorted PBMCs, taken 1.6 years after starting antiretroviral therapy. These receptors originate from a man aged 35 to 55 with HIV.

The rearrangement links TRBV5-1 to TRBJ2-1; 9 nucleotides match TRBD2. The CDR3 covers 15 residues. With 1 base clipped from V and 8 bases from J, the junction kept 7 bases outside the gene matches. From germline, CDR1 is SGHRS and CDR2 YFSETQ. This chain's CDR3 is CASSLSAGGGYEQFF. The CDR3 DNA follows: TGCGCCAGCAGCTTGTCAGCGGGGGGTGGTTATGAGCAGTTCTTC.

The J gene is TRBJ2-7, the V gene TRBV7-2; D uncertain. V dropped 5 bases and J dropped 5 bases, with 19 bases sitting between them. CDR1 and CDR2 (germline): SGHTA, FQGNSA. The length of the CDR3 is 15 residues. The chain's CDR3 is CASSPSGVSGNEQYF. For the CDR3, the DNA is TGTGCCAGCAGCCCCTCTGGGGTGTCGGGCAACGAGCAGTACTTC.

J is TRBJ2-2 and V is TRBV30, with 8 bases aligning to TRBD2. From germline, CDR1 is GTSNPN and CDR2 SVGIG (reference sequence). V shed 2 bases, J shed 5 bases, and the junction held 10 bases outside the gene matches. The CDR3 sequence is 16 residues long. The CDR3 region has the DNA TGTGCCTGGAGTCCCACTAGCGGCGAGGAGACCGGGGAGCTGTTTTTT. This codes for CAWSPTSGEETGELFF.

The chain employs TRBV19 and TRBJ1-5; tentative D call: TRBD1 (5 bases). This CDR3 is built from 13 residues. Trimming removed 5 bases from V and 8 bases from J, with 13 bases in between. From germline, CDR1 is LNHDA and CDR2 SQIVND (reference sequence). The CDR3 sequence: CASSLYRGEPQHF. The CDR3 nucleotides are TGTGCCAGTAGTTTATACCGGGGGGAGCCCCAGCATTTT.

The genes are TRBV11-3 and TRBJ2-2; D remains ambiguous. The V gene lost 5 bases and the J gene lost 1 base, with 14 bases spanning the gap. Looked up from germline, CDR1 is SGHNT and CDR2 is YENEEA. The CDR3 spans 16 residues. Written as DNA, the CDR3 is TGTGCCAGCAGCAATACCAGACGGAGGAACACCGGGGAGCTGTTTTTT. Amino acid sequence: CASSNTRRRNTGELFF. Full variable domain (remainder filled in from reference TRBV11-3 and TRBJ2-2): EAGVVQSPRYKIIEKKQPVAFWCNPISGHNTLYWYLQNLGQGPELLIRYENEEAVDDSQLPKDRFSAERLKGVDSTLKIQPAELGDSAVYLCASSNTRRRNTGELFFGEGSRLTVL.

J is TRBJ2-1 and V is TRBV14; TRBD1 agrees at 7 bases. Trimming took 1 base from V and 1 from J; bases not matched to a gene: 10. Germline assignment: CDR1 SGHDN and CDR2 FVKESK. The CDR3 is 18 residues long. The CDR3 DNA reads TGTGCCAGCAGCCAAGTTAGGAGGACAGGTTGGTCCTACAATGAGCAGTTCTTC. This sequence encodes CASSQVRRTGWSYNEQFF.

The count of this clone is one. This rearrangement joins TRBV13 to TRBJ1-3, with D possibly matching TRBD1 (5 bases). The ends were cut back, 3 bases at V and 0 bases at J, with 6 bases in the middle. In germline, CDR1 is PRHDT, CDR2 FYEKMQ (reference sequence). The CDR3 contains 14 residues. The CDR3 nucleotides are TGTGCCAGCAGCTTGGGACCCTCTGGAAACACCATATATTTT. It is translated as CASSLGPSGNTIYF. Full variable domain (missing parts from reference TRBV13 and TRBJ1-3): AAGVIQSPRHLIKEKRETATLKCYPIPRHDTVYWYQQGPGQDPQFLISFYEKMQSDKGSIPDRFSAQQFSDYHSELNMSSLELGDSALYFCASSLGPSGNTIYFGEGSWLTVV.

The chain employs TRBV18 and TRBJ1-1; perhaps TRBD1 as D (5 bases). Germline CDR1 reads KGHSH; CDR2 reads LQKENI. The CDR3 is made up of 14 amino acids. V lost 4 bases and J 0 bases, leaving 9 bases between the germline ends. The chain's CDR3 is CASSLGHLNTEAFF. The CDR3 region has the DNA TGTGCCAGCTCACTCGGACACCTGAACACTGAAGCTTTCTTT.

This clone was seen just once. V and J are TRBV7-8 and TRBJ2-7; 7 positions match TRBD1. Unmatched junction bases numbered 10, after V lost 2 bases and J lost 6 bases. Germline CDR1 SGHVS, CDR2 FQNEAQ. The CDR3 contains 15 residues. The chain's CDR3 is CASSLRGWAGGEQYF. CDR3 sequence (DNA): TGTGCCAGCAGCTTAAGAGGGTGGGCAGGGGGCGAGCAGTACTTC.

The chain recombines TRBV11-2 with TRBJ1-4, with D possibly matching TRBD1 (5 bases). The CDR3 totals 13 residues. Germline V gene data show CDR1 as SGHAT and CDR2 as FQNNGV. V was shortened by 4 bases and J by 7 bases, with 10 bases between the two germline ends. The CDR3 nucleotides are TGTGCCAGCAGCTCCCCGGGGGTTGAAAAACTGTTTTTT. This codes for CASSSPGVEKLFF. Drawing the rest from reference TRBV11-2 and TRBJ1-4, the complete variable domain is EAGVAQSPRYKIIEKRQSVAFWCNPISGHATLYWYQQILGQGPKLLIQFQNNGVVDDSQLPKDRFSAERLKGVDSTLKIQPAKLEDSAVYLCASSSPGVEKLFFGSGTQLSVL.

The V call is TRBV30, the J call TRBJ1-1; 9 bases are a match to TRBD1. Germline assignment: CDR1 GTSNPN and CDR2 SVGIG (reference sequence). This CDR3 spans 16 amino acids. V was clipped by 5 bases and J by 0 bases; unmatched bases: 10. The chain's CDR3 is CAWGGEDRGLNTEAFF. The DNA of the CDR3 is TGTGCCTGGGGAGGAGAGGACAGGGGATTGAACACTGAAGCTTTCTTT.